Below are 20 T cell receptor beta chains sequenced from a single sample in a study of control samples from healthy donors and cancer patients. Profiled with immunoSEQ multiplex PCR; TCRdb holds only in-frame clones, not every one. Of 45,000 to 55,000 clones listed, 85% to 95% are singletons. Sequences were obtained from blood. The receptors were gathered from a man aged 25-45 years in good health.

This clone was observed once. The gene calls are TRBV11-3 and TRBJ2-3; D call uncertain. Germline V CDR1 and CDR2: SGHNT, YENEEA. The CDR3 extends over 13 amino acids. Trimming took off 0 bases at V and 2 bases at J, with 3 bases between the two ends. This CDR3 is CASSLENTDTQYF. CDR3 bases: TGTGCCAGCAGCTTAGAGAACACAGATACGCAGTATTTT.

The chain couples TRBV18 to TRBJ1-5; D not certain. The CDR3 runs to 14 residues. Germline V gene lookup returns CDR1 KGHSH and CDR2 LQKENI. V lost 5 bases and J lost 0, with 8 bases in between. The CDR3 region has the DNA TGTGCCAGCTCATCGGACGGTAGCAATCAGCCCCAGCATTTT. Encoded protein: CASSSDGSNQPQHF.

The chain couples TRBV15 to TRBJ2-2; perhaps TRBD1 as D (6 bases). The CDR3 is made up of 16 amino acids. The germline CDR1 and CDR2 sequences are LNHNV and YYDKDF (reference sequence). Trimming left V 0 bases short and J 1 base short, with 9 bases between. CDR3 DNA: TGTGCCACCAGCAGAGAGTGGACAGTGAACACCGGGGAGCTGTTTTTT. Translated, it gives CATSREWTVNTGELFF.

V usage is TRBV3-1 (or the pseudogene TRBV3-2) and J usage is TRBJ1-5; 9 bases fit TRBD1. The trim removed 0 bases at V and 4 bases at J, leaving 4 bases unmatched. The CDR3 sequence is 16 residues long. Germline V gene sequence: CDR1 LGHDT, CDR2 YNNKEL (reference sequence). The CDR3 reads CASSQEGGQGNQPQHF. In nucleotides, the CDR3 is TGTGCCAGCAGCCAAGAAGGGGGACAGGGTAATCAGCCCCAGCATTTT.

This chain links TRBV11-2 with TRBJ2-1, with 9 bases lining up with TRBD2. The CDR3 sequence is 20 residues long. The germline V gene encodes CDR1 SGHAT and CDR2 FQNNGV. V dropped 0 bases and J dropped 7; count of bases not matched to a gene: 19. This chain's CDR3 is CASSLDGLSRRREGTNEQFF. CDR3 nucleotides: TGTGCCAGCAGCTTAGATGGTTTGTCCAGGAGGCGGGAGGGAACAAATGAGCAGTTCTTC.

V is TRBV27 and J is TRBJ1-6, with a tentative D call TRBD1 (5 bases). V was trimmed by 4 bases and J by 8 bases, leaving 21 bases between them. The CDR3 has 17 amino acids. Germline assignment: CDR1 MNHEY and CDR2 SMNVEV (reference sequence). For the CDR3, the DNA is TGTGCCAGCAGTTCCCGCCCGGGACGTCCGAGGGATTCACCCCTCCACTTT. Its translation: CASSSRPGRPRDSPLHF.

The chain recombines TRBV6-6 with TRBJ1-3; D remains ambiguous. V was shortened by 2 bases and J by 0 bases, with 11 bases between the two germline ends. The CDR3 runs 16 residues. From germline, CDR1 is MNHNY and CDR2 SVGAGI (reference sequence). The CDR3 reads CASSYKGTSSGNTIYF. CDR3 sequence (DNA): TGTGCCAGCAGTTACAAGGGCACTAGCTCTGGAAACACCATATATTTT.

J is TRBJ2-3 and V is TRBV7-2; D gene unclear. The ends were cut back, 5 bases at V and 2 bases at J, with 5 bases in the middle. Germline V lookup: CDR1 SGHTA, CDR2 FQGNSA. There are 12 residues in the CDR3. This CDR3 reads CASSPTTDTQYF. The CDR3 DNA sequence: TGTGCCAGCAGCCCAACCACAGATACGCAGTATTTT.

This chain joins TRBV7-8 and TRBJ1-3; D not certain. The CDR3 covers 16 residues. The ends were cut back, 5 bases at V and 4 bases at J, with 18 bases in the middle. The germline gives CDR1 SGHVS, CDR2 FQNEAQ. CDR3 nucleotides: TGTGCCAGCAGCCCCTCCGGGCCAGCCGGAGGAAACACCATATATTTT. It encodes CASSPSGPAGGNTIYF.

The chain links TRBV11-2 to TRBJ2-3; 8 bases agree with TRBD2. From germline, CDR1 is SGHAT and CDR2 FQNNGV. V lost 3 bases to trimming and J lost 3 bases; unmatched junction nucleotides: 2. This CDR3 comprises 14 residues. The CDR3 sequence is CASSLGLGTDTQYF. CDR3 bases: TGTGCCAGCAGCTTGGGACTAGGGACAGATACGCAGTATTTT. The full variable domain, completed using reference TRBV11-2 and TRBJ2-3, is EAGVAQSPRYKIIEKRQSVAFWCNPISGHATLYWYQQILGQGPKLLIQFQNNGVVDDSQLPKDRFSAERLKGVDSTLKIQPAKLEDSAVYLCASSLGLGTDTQYFGPGTRLTVL.

V gene TRBV18 combines with J gene TRBJ1-1, with TRBD1 identical over 9 bases. CDR1 and CDR2 from the germline V gene are KGHSH and LQKENI. V trimming: 3 bases; J trimming: 6 bases; junction bases outside the gene matches: 8. CDR3 size: 15 residues. The CDR3 nucleotides read TGTGCCAGCTCACCCTTACAGGGGGCAGGGGCTGAAGCTTTCTTT. As protein: CASSPLQGAGAEAFF.

The J gene is TRBJ2-3, the V gene TRBV5-4, with a weak D call TRBD1 (6 bases). V lost 0 bases and J lost 4, with 12 bases in between. Germline CDR1 SGHNT, CDR2 YYREEE (reference sequence). The length of the CDR3 is 15 residues. This CDR3 is CASSLEAQGSDTQYF. DNA for the CDR3: TGTGCCAGCAGCTTGGAAGCACAGGGTTCAGATACGCAGTATTTT.

The chain carries TRBV5-4 and TRBJ2-7; D gene ambiguous. The CDR3 totals 11 residues. The germline V and J ends were trimmed by 3 bases and 3 bases, with 4 bases remaining between them. CDR1 and CDR2 (germline): SGHNT, YYREEE (reference sequence). The CDR3 region has the DNA TGTGCCAGCAGCTCGGACTACGAGCAGTACTTC. As protein: CASSSDYEQYF.

This sequence joins TRBV2 and TRBJ2-1; 13 nucleotides align to TRBD2. This CDR3 is 16 amino acids long. Looked up from germline, CDR1 is SNHLY and CDR2 is FYNNEI. The trim removed 7 bases at V and 9 bases at J, leaving 12 bases unmatched. In DNA, the CDR3 is TGTGCCAGCACCCCCCTGGGACTAGCGGGATTGGGTGAGCAGTTCTTC. Translated: CASTPLGLAGLGEQFF.

The chain employs TRBV27 and TRBJ2-2; D is uncertain. The length of the CDR3 is 15 residues. CDR1 and CDR2 (germline): MNHEY, SMNVEV (reference sequence). Trimming cost V 4 bases and J 2 bases, with 11 bases left between them. CDR3 loop: CASSSPGSNTGELFF. CDR3 bases: TGTGCCAGCAGTTCCCCCGGGTCAAACACCGGGGAGCTGTTTTTT.

This chain uses TRBV28 with TRBJ1-1; 8 nucleotides agree with TRBD1. This CDR3 contains 13 residues. The J segment lost 11 bases and the V segment lost 5 bases, leaving 10 bases of the junction unmatched. The germline gives CDR1 MDHEN, CDR2 SYDVKM. DNA for the CDR3: TGTGCCAGCAGTACGGGACAGGTGGTCCAGGCTTTCTTT. This encodes CASSTGQVVQAFF.

This clone was picked up one time. V and J are TRBV19 and TRBJ2-1; 8 bases agree with TRBD1. With 1 base clipped from V and 1 base from J, the junction kept 6 bases outside the gene matches. Germline CDR1 reads LNHDA; CDR2 reads SQIVND (reference sequence). This CDR3 is built from 17 residues. CDR3 coding DNA: TGTGCCAGTAGTATAGTCGACAGGGGCCGGTCCTACAATGAGCAGTTCTTC. Its protein is CASSIVDRGRSYNEQFF.

This clone was counted only a few times. This chain's CDR3 is CASRGGNTEAFF. CDR3 DNA: TGTGCCAGCAGAGGGGGGAACACTGAAGCTTTCTTT. The rearrangement joins TRBV6-6 to TRBJ1-1; D is possibly TRBD1 (6 bases). CDR3 size: 12 residues. Trimming pared 6 bases from V and 1 base from J, leaving 6 bases between. The germline gives CDR1 MNHNY, CDR2 SVGAGI (reference sequence).

The genes are TRBV9 and TRBJ1-6; TRBD1 is a possible D gene (5 bases). The V gene's germline CDR1 is SGDLS and CDR2 YYNGEE. The V gene lost 4 bases and the J gene lost 4 bases, with 12 bases spanning the gap. The CDR3 extends over 15 amino acids. CDR3 protein: CASSSGTAYNSPLHF. The CDR3 DNA is TGTGCCAGCAGCTCCGGGACTGCGTATAATTCACCCCTCCACTTT. The whole variable domain, remainder taken from reference TRBV9 and TRBJ1-6, is DSGVTQTPKHLITATGQRVTLRCSPRSGDLSVYWYQQSLDQGLQFLIQYYNGEERAKGNILERFSAQQFPDLHSELNLSSLELGDSALYFCASSSGTAYNSPLHFGNGTRLTVT.

The V gene is TRBV7-6, the J gene TRBJ2-3, with TRBD2 matching over 7 bases. V trimming: 5 bases; J trimming: 5 bases; junction bases outside the gene matches: 4. Germline CDR1 reads SGHVS; CDR2 reads FNYEAQ. This CDR3 is 13 amino acids long. This chain's CDR3 is CASSRGVLDTQYF. DNA for the CDR3: TGTGCCAGCAGCCGGGGGGTTCTAGATACGCAGTATTTT. The full variable domain, rest sourced from reference TRBV7-6 and TRBJ2-3, is GAGVSQSPRYKVTKRGQDVALRCDPISGHVSLYWYRQALGQGPEFLTYFNYEAQQDKSGLPNDRFSAERPEGSISTLTIQRTEQRDSAMYRCASSRGVLDTQYFGPGTRLTVL.